A selection of T cell receptor beta chains follows, all from one sample in a study of T cell changes during pregnancy in multiple sclerosis. The assay was immunoSEQ multiplex PCR, and TCRdb's table has in-frame clones only and misses some. The data show tens of thousands of clones, around 85% seen once. The sequencing used CD8+ T cells from peripheral blood mononuclear cells, collected before pregnancy. The receptors come from a female donor with multiple sclerosis, enrolled in a pregnancy study. CDR3s include the opening cysteine and the closing phenylalanine or tryptophan. The order of the fields is V gene, clone size, D gene, J gene, CDR3 DNA, CDR3 protein. The D gene is left open where the match is weak. Clone sizes are given selectively: once, few, many, or a class where the clone is expanded.

v_gene: TRBV6-4
abundance: NA
d_gene: TRBD2
j_gene: TRBJ2-1
CDR3nt: TGTGCCAGCAGTGTACTAGCGGGAGGTCCAAGGAATGAGCAGTTCTTC
CDR3aa: CASSVLAGGPRNEQFF

v_gene: TRBV5-4
abundance: NA
d_gene: TRBD1
j_gene: TRBJ2-5
CDR3nt: TGTGCCAGCAGCTCCAGGGACAGGGGAGGCTTACAAGAGACCCAGTACTTC
CDR3aa: CASSSRDRGGLQETQYF

v_gene: TRBV10-3
abundance: NA
d_gene: NA
j_gene: TRBJ2-5
CDR3nt: TGTGCCATCAGTGCGGTTTCCCCATTAGCGGAGCCTTGGGAGACCCAGTACTTC
CDR3aa: CAISAVSPLAEPWETQYF

v_gene: TRBV23-1
abundance: NA
d_gene: TRBD2
j_gene: TRBJ2-2
CDR3nt: TGCGCCAGCACCCGGCGGGAGGACACCGGGGAGCTGTTTTTT
CDR3aa: CASTRREDTGELFF

v_gene: TRBV6-6
abundance: NA
d_gene: NA
j_gene: TRBJ1-1
CDR3nt: TGTGCCAGCAGTACAATGAACACTGAAGCTTTCTTT
CDR3aa: CASSTMNTEAFF

v_gene: TRBV5-1
abundance: NA
d_gene: NA
j_gene: TRBJ1-2
CDR3nt: TGCGCCAGCAGAACAGGCCCTGACTATGGCTACACCTTC
CDR3aa: CASRTGPDYGYTF

v_gene: TRBV7-2
abundance: NA
d_gene: NA
j_gene: TRBJ2-7
CDR3nt: TGTGCCACGGGTAATAGCTCCTACGAGCAGTACTTC
CDR3aa: CATGNSSYEQYF

v_gene: TRBV9
abundance: NA
d_gene: NA
j_gene: TRBJ2-5
CDR3nt: TGTGCCAGCAGCAGCGGACTGGAACAAGAGACCCAGTACTTC
CDR3aa: CASSSGLEQETQYF

v_gene: TRBV5-6
abundance: NA
d_gene: NA
j_gene: TRBJ2-7
CDR3nt: TGTGCCAGCAGCTTATCGTCCTACGAGCAGTACTTC
CDR3aa: CASSLSSYEQYF

v_gene: TRBV27
abundance: NA
d_gene: NA
j_gene: TRBJ2-7
CDR3nt: TGTGCCAGCAGTTTAAGTGAGGGCCTAACCTACGAGCAGTACTTC
CDR3aa: CASSLSEGLTYEQYF

v_gene: TRBV14
abundance: NA
d_gene: NA
j_gene: TRBJ1-2
CDR3nt: TGTGCCAGCAGCCAAGTAACGGAGCTGTATGGCTACACCTTC
CDR3aa: CASSQVTELYGYTF

v_gene: TRBV11-3
abundance: NA
d_gene: TRBD1
j_gene: TRBJ2-7
CDR3nt: TGTGCCAGCAGCTCCGCCCAGGGGGCAGACGAGCAGTACTTC
CDR3aa: CASSSAQGADEQYF

v_gene: TRBV6-1
abundance: once
d_gene: NA
j_gene: TRBJ1-2
CDR3nt: TGTGCCAGCAGTCCTTATACTAACTATGGCTACACCTTC
CDR3aa: CASSPYTNYGYTF

v_gene: TRBV7-9
abundance: NA
d_gene: NA
j_gene: TRBJ2-1
CDR3nt: TGTGCCAGCAGCGTCCTCCCGGCGGGATTGTATAATGAGCAGTTCTTC
CDR3aa: CASSVLPAGLYNEQFF

v_gene: TRBV4-2
abundance: NA
d_gene: NA
j_gene: TRBJ2-5
CDR3nt: TGTGCCAGCAGCCAAGTTGGGGGGGCCAGGGAAGAGACCCAGTACTTC
CDR3aa: CASSQVGGAREETQYF

v_gene: TRBV4-2
abundance: NA
d_gene: NA
j_gene: TRBJ1-5
CDR3nt: TGTGCCAGCAGCCAAGAAAGGACAGTAAGTCAGCCCCAGCATTTT
CDR3aa: CASSQERTVSQPQHF

v_gene: TRBV29-1
abundance: once
d_gene: NA
j_gene: TRBJ2-7
CDR3nt: TGCAGCGTTGAGATTAGTGGAGGAATCTACGAGCAGTACTTC
CDR3aa: CSVEISGGIYEQYF

v_gene: TRBV6-5
abundance: NA
d_gene: TRBD2
j_gene: TRBJ2-1
CDR3nt: TGTGCCAGCAGTTACTCGGTAGGGGAGGGAGGGGAGCAGTTCTTC
CDR3aa: CASSYSVGEGGEQFF

v_gene: TRBV15
abundance: NA
d_gene: TRBD1
j_gene: TRBJ1-4
CDR3nt: TGTGCCACCAGCAGAGATAAGGGGACAGGGAATGAAAAACTGTTTTTT
CDR3aa: CATSRDKGTGNEKLFF

v_gene: TRBV6-1
abundance: NA
d_gene: NA
j_gene: TRBJ2-7
CDR3nt: TGTGCCAGCAGTGGGAGACCAGGGGACGAGCAGTACTTC
CDR3aa: CASSGRPGDEQYF

v_gene: TRBV19
abundance: few
d_gene: NA
j_gene: TRBJ2-7
CDR3nt: TGTGCCAGTAGTACCCTGACAGAAGACCCCACCGAGCAGTACTTC
CDR3aa: CASSTLTEDPTEQYF

v_gene: TRBV28
abundance: NA
d_gene: NA
j_gene: TRBJ2-3
CDR3nt: TGTGCCAGCAGCCGCCAAGGGCGGGAAGCGGCAGATACGCAGTATTTT
CDR3aa: CASSRQGREAADTQYF

v_gene: TRBV9
abundance: once
d_gene: NA
j_gene: TRBJ2-3
CDR3nt: TGTGCCAGCAGCGTAGACAGGGTACCAGATACGCAGTATTTT
CDR3aa: CASSVDRVPDTQYF

v_gene: TRBV18
abundance: NA
d_gene: TRBD2
j_gene: TRBJ2-1
CDR3nt: TGTGCCAGCTCACCAAGAGTGGTCGAGCGGGAGGGCCCCAATGAGCAGTTCTTC
CDR3aa: CASSPRVVEREGPNEQFF

v_gene: TRBV9
abundance: NA
d_gene: NA
j_gene: TRBJ2-1
CDR3nt: TGTGCCAGCAGCGTACGTGGGGCGGAAGGCTCCTACAATGAGCAGTTCTTC
CDR3aa: CASSVRGAEGSYNEQFF

v_gene: TRBV10-2
abundance: NA
d_gene: NA
j_gene: TRBJ2-5
CDR3nt: TGCGCCAGCAGCCGGACTATCGTAGCGTCTGAGGAGACCCAGTACTTC
CDR3aa: CASSRTIVASEETQYF

v_gene: TRBV11-2
abundance: medium-sized
d_gene: NA
j_gene: TRBJ2-5
CDR3nt: TGTGCCAGCAGTCCCCAGGGTAATCCCCAAGAGACCCAGTACTTC
CDR3aa: CASSPQGNPQETQYF

v_gene: TRBV6-4
abundance: once
d_gene: TRBD1
j_gene: TRBJ2-1
CDR3nt: TGTGCCAGCAGTGTCGATAGGGGGCATGGGAATGAGCAGTTCTTC
CDR3aa: CASSVDRGHGNEQFF

v_gene: TRBV4-1
abundance: few
d_gene: NA
j_gene: TRBJ2-1
CDR3nt: TGCGCCAGCAGCCAAGTATTTAGCTCCTACAATGAGCAGTTCTTC
CDR3aa: CASSQVFSSYNEQFF

v_gene: TRBV5-6
abundance: NA
d_gene: NA
j_gene: TRBJ2-7
CDR3nt: TGTGCCAGCAGCTTCCGGGAGTCGTACGAGCAGTACTTC
CDR3aa: CASSFRESYEQYF

v_gene: TRBV12-5
abundance: NA
d_gene: NA
j_gene: TRBJ2-6
CDR3nt: TGTGCTAGTGGTTTTATGTCTGGGGCCAACGTCCTGACTTTC
CDR3aa: CASGFMSGANVLTF

v_gene: TRBV29-1
abundance: NA
d_gene: TRBD1
j_gene: TRBJ1-3
CDR3nt: TGCAGCGTTGAAGATCGAGTCGGACAGGGTGTAATTTTT
CDR3aa: CSVEDRVGQGVIF

v_gene: TRBV28
abundance: NA
d_gene: NA
j_gene: TRBJ1-1
CDR3nt: TGTGCCAGCAGTTTCTCAGAAGTGACTGAAGCTTTCTTT
CDR3aa: CASSFSEVTEAFF

v_gene: TRBV25-1
abundance: NA
d_gene: NA
j_gene: TRBJ1-4
CDR3nt: TGTGCCAGCAGTGAATGGTCGGCAGGCAGGGGCGAAAAACTGTTTTTT
CDR3aa: CASSEWSAGRGEKLFF

v_gene: TRBV19
abundance: NA
d_gene: TRBD1
j_gene: TRBJ2-3
CDR3nt: TGTGCCAGTAGTATAGTTAAGGGACAGGGACAAGATACGCAGTATTTT
CDR3aa: CASSIVKGQGQDTQYF

v_gene: TRBV27
abundance: NA
d_gene: NA
j_gene: TRBJ1-1
CDR3nt: TGTGCCAGCAGTTTATGGGCGAACACTGAAGCTTTCTTT
CDR3aa: CASSLWANTEAFF

v_gene: TRBV25-1
abundance: NA
d_gene: NA
j_gene: TRBJ2-7
CDR3nt: TGTGCCAGCAGTTCCGGGTCCTACGAGCAGTACTTC
CDR3aa: CASSSGSYEQYF

v_gene: TRBV15
abundance: NA
d_gene: TRBD2
j_gene: TRBJ2-1
CDR3nt: TGTGCCACCAGCAGAGATCATGGGACTAGCGGGAGGGGAGAGGACAATGAGCAGTTCTTC
CDR3aa: CATSRDHGTSGRGEDNEQFF

v_gene: TRBV27
abundance: NA
d_gene: TRBD1
j_gene: TRBJ2-7
CDR3nt: TGTGCCAGCAGCCAGACAGGGACCTACGAGCAGTACTTC
CDR3aa: CASSQTGTYEQYF

v_gene: TRBV5-6
abundance: few
d_gene: NA
j_gene: TRBJ2-2
CDR3nt: TGTGCCAGCAGCTCACCCGAGGGCCTCACGAACACCGGGGAGCTGTTTTTT
CDR3aa: CASSSPEGLTNTGELFF

v_gene: TRBV20-1
abundance: NA
d_gene: NA
j_gene: TRBJ1-2
CDR3nt: TGCAGTGCCCAGCGGCTCTATGGCTACACCTTC
CDR3aa: CSAQRLYGYTF